Listed below are T cell receptor beta chains from one sample, sequenced in a study of cytomegalovirus exposure and HLA in healthy donors. Profiling relied on immunoSEQ multiplex PCR, and the TCRdb table lists in-frame clones only, not all of them. The sample carries more than 95,000 clones, almost 80% recorded once. Sequencing was done on a sample of PBMCs. The receptors shown here come from a man in his sixties in good health and CMV-seropositive. Both conserved end residues are part of each CDR3. The order of the fields is J gene, clone size, D gene, V gene, CDR3 protein, CDR3 DNA. A D gene is named only where the DNA matches it firmly. Size is omitted from some rows. Given values are once, few, many or a class for expanded clones.

>TRBJ2-7|.|.|TRBV27
CASSPSGQSYYEQYF
TGTGCCAGCAGTCCTTCTGGACAGAGCTACTACGAGCAGTACTTC
>TRBJ2-3|once|TRBD2|TRBV6-5
CGGGAHTQYF
TGTGGCGGGGGGGCGCATACGCAGTATTTT
>TRBJ1-4|.|.|TRBV11-2
CASSPPPGEKLFF
TGTGCCAGCAGCCCTCCCCCAGGGGAAAAACTGTTTTTT
>TRBJ2-7|.|.|TRBV7-9
CASSARVQSSYEQYF
TGTGCCAGCAGCGCCAGGGTGCAGAGCTCCTACGAGCAGTACTTC
>TRBJ2-3|.|TRBD2|TRBV7-3
CASSPRGAGGRVDTQYF
TGTGCCAGCAGCCCCCGAGGAGCGGGGGGGCGAGTAGATACGCAGTATTTT
>TRBJ1-4|.|.|TRBV11-2
CASSLGATNEKLFF
TGTGCCAGCAGCTTAGGAGCCACTAATGAAAAACTGTTTTTT
>TRBJ2-7|.|TRBD1|TRBV6-6
CASRHGQGAYEQYF
TGTGCCAGCAGACACGGACAGGGGGCCTACGAGCAGTACTTC
>TRBJ1-1|.|TRBD1|TRBV10-3
CAITLTGADTEAFF
TGTGCCATCACTTTGACAGGGGCGGACACTGAAGCTTTCTTT
>TRBJ2-5|.|TRBD1|TRBV18
CASSPPSGTGRTETQYF
TGTGCCAGCTCACCCCCGTCCGGGACAGGGAGGACGGAGACCCAGTACTTC
>TRBJ2-1|.|TRBD1|TRBV6-5
CASSYSGTGVREQFF
TGTGCCAGCAGTTACTCCGGGACAGGGGTTCGGGAGCAGTTCTTC
>TRBJ2-5|.|.|TRBV5-6
CASTLTDQETQYF
TGTGCCAGCACACTTACTGATCAAGAGACCCAGTACTTC
>TRBJ2-5|.|.|TRBV19
CASNPPAGSETQYF
TGTGCCAGTAACCCCCCAGCAGGGTCGGAGACCCAGTACTTC
>TRBJ2-7|.|.|TRBV4-2
CASSQGDLTNYEQYF
TGTGCCAGCAGCCAAGGGGACTTGACTAATTACGAGCAGTACTTC
>TRBJ1-6|.|.|TRBV5-1
CASNAGFNSPLHF
TGCGCCAGCAACGCCGGGTTCAATTCACCCCTCCACTTT
>TRBJ2-3|few|.|TRBV18
CASSPAAESTDTQYF
TGTGCCAGCTCACCAGCGGCGGAGAGCACAGATACGCAGTATTTT
>TRBJ1-3|once|.|TRBV6-9
CASSYPRGRAGNTIYF
TGTGCCAGCAGTTATCCCCGAGGCAGGGCCGGAAACACCATATATTTT
>TRBJ1-4|.|.|TRBV18
CASSPSAQANEKLFF
TGTGCCAGCTCACCATCAGCTCAGGCTAATGAAAAACTGTTTTTT
>TRBJ2-1|once|TRBD2|TRBV7-9
CASSPSAGLAIRYEQFF
TGTGCCAGCAGCCCCTCGGCGGGACTAGCGATTCGCTATGAGCAGTTCTTC
>TRBJ1-4|few|TRBD1|TRBV7-2
CASSTGQGGVEKLFF
TGTGCCAGCAGCACGGGACAGGGTGGAGTAGAAAAACTGTTTTTT
>TRBJ2-1|.|TRBD1|TRBV7-3
CASSLRGTGNNEQFF
TGTGCCAGCAGCTTACGAGGGACAGGAAACAATGAGCAGTTCTTC
>TRBJ1-5|.|.|TRBV2
CASTLQGANQPQHF
TGTGCCAGCACCTTACAGGGTGCCAATCAGCCCCAGCATTTT
>TRBJ2-1|.|.|TRBV2
CASSQGGYNEQFF
TGTGCCAGCAGTCAGGGGGGTTACAATGAGCAGTTCTTC
>TRBJ2-5|.|.|TRBV9
CASSVRGTETQYF
TGTGCCAGCAGCGTAAGGGGCACAGAGACCCAGTACTTC
>TRBJ2-3|.|.|TRBV7-2
CASSLARGTDTQYF
TGTGCCAGCAGCTTAGCACGGGGCACAGATACGCAGTATTTT
>TRBJ1-4|.|TRBD1|TRBV11-2
CASSRVTGGHEKLFF
TGTGCCAGCAGCAGAGTTACAGGGGGGCATGAAAAACTGTTTTTT
>TRBJ1-6|.|.|TRBV5-1
CASSLEADSPLHF
TGCGCCAGCAGCTTGGAGGCGGATTCACCCCTCCACTTT
>TRBJ2-7|.|TRBD1|TRBV19
CASLPTGVSMKQYF
TGTGCCAGTCTCCCGACAGGGGTAAGTATGAAGCAGTACTTC
>TRBJ2-1|once|TRBD2|TRBV14
CASSLVRDYYNEQFF
TGTGCCAGCAGTCTAGTCCGGGACTACTACAATGAGCAGTTCTTC
>TRBJ2-3|.|.|TRBV19
CASRRLDLTDTQYF
TGTGCCAGTAGGAGACTAGACCTCACAGATACGCAGTATTTT
>TRBJ1-1|few|.|TRBV27
CASSTSRGRMNTEAFF
TGTGCCAGCAGTACCTCGCGGGGTCGCATGAACACTGAAGCTTTCTTT
>TRBJ2-3|.|TRBD2|TRBV9
CASSDSGGATDTQYF
TGTGCCAGCAGCGATAGCGGGGGGGCAACAGATACGCAGTATTTT
>TRBJ1-4|few|.|TRBV28
CASRLTNEKLFF
TGTGCCAGCAGACTGACTAATGAAAAACTGTTTTTT
>TRBJ1-1|.|.|TRBV5-1
CASIMNTEAFF
TGCGCCAGCATCATGAACACTGAAGCTTTCTTT
>TRBJ1-4|few|TRBD1|TRBV5-1
CASSPGQGGKLFF
TGCGCCAGCAGCCCCGGACAGGGAGGGAAACTGTTTTTT
>TRBJ1-6|few|TRBD1|TRBV6-5
CAGAGGAGPLHF
TGTGCCGGCGCAGGGGGCGCAGGACCCCTCCACTTT
>TRBJ1-1|.|TRBD1|TRBV28
CASSSGQGTEAFF
TGTGCCAGCAGTTCCGGACAGGGAACTGAAGCTTTCTTT
>TRBJ1-2|.|.|TRBV6-1
CASSEATAYGYTF
TGTGCCAGCAGTGAAGCGACAGCCTATGGCTACACCTTC
>TRBJ2-7|.|TRBD1|TRBV27
CASSLYGPGTGHDEQYF
TGTGCCAGCAGTTTATATGGGCCCGGGACAGGGCACGACGAGCAGTACTTC
>TRBJ1-5|.|.|TRBV6-1
CASSGTEWDQPQHF
TGTGCCAGCAGTGGGACAGAATGGGATCAGCCCCAGCATTTT
>TRBJ2-3|.|TRBD2|TRBV6-4
CASSKEAGGPDTQYF
TGTGCCAGCAGTAAAGAAGCGGGGGGCCCAGATACGCAGTATTTT
>TRBJ2-2|.|TRBD2|TRBV9
CASRSGGAGELFF
TGTGCCAGCAGATCCGGGGGGGCCGGGGAGCTGTTTTTT